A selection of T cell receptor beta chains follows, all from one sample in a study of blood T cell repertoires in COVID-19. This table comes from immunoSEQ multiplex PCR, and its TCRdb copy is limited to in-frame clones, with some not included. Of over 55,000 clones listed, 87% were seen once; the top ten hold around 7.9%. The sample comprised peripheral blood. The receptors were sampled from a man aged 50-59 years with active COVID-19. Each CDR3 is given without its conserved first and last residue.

ASSLDRGQRPSASGNTIY,TRBV5-5,18,TRBJ1-3
ASRLRGPLNTGELF,TRBV27,14,TRBJ2-2
ASRTGTLGTEAF,TRBV7-9,12,TRBJ1-1
ASRKTWAGTNEQF,TRBV13,13,TRBJ2-1
ASSQSPGLGGYT,TRBV4-3,12,TRBJ1-2
ASREDTVGNSPLH,TRBV28,13,TRBJ1-6
ASSPDRGRSGYEQY,TRBV2,14,TRBJ2-7
ASSSLAGVGELF,TRBV19,12,TRBJ2-2
ASSLGQRVQLSGANVLT,TRBV4-2,17,TRBJ2-6
ASSIVLAGDQETQY,TRBV19,14,TRBJ2-5